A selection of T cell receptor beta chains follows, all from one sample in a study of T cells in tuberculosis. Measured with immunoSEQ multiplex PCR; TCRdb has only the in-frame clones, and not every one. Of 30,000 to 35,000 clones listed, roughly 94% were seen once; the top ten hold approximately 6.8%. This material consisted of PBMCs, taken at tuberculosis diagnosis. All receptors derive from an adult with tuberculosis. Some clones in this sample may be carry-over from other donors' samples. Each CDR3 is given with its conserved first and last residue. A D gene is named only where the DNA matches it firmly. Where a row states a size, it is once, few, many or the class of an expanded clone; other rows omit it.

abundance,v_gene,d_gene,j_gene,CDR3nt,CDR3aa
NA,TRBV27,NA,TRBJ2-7,TGTGCCAGCAGTTTAACGGGGAAAGGCTCCTACGAGCAGTACTTC,CASSLTGKGSYEQYF
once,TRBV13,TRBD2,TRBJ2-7,TGTGCCAGCAGCTTAGGCACTAGCGGATACGAGCAGTACTTC,CASSLGTSGYEQYF
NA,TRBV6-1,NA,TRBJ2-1,TGTGCCAGCAGTGCTAGCTACGCGAAAGGCCCCTACAATGAGCAGTTCTTC,CASSASYAKGPYNEQFF
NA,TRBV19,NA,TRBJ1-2,TGTGCCAGTAGTGAGGCAGGCGGGCTCTATGGCTACACCTTC,CASSEAGGLYGYTF
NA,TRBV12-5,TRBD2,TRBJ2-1,TGTGCTAGTGGGATTAGCGGGGGGGCTGAGCAGTTCTTC,CASGISGGAEQFF
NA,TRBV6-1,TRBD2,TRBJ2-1,TGTGCCAGCAGTGAAACAAGCGGGGGAAACAATGAGCAGTTCTTC,CASSETSGGNNEQFF
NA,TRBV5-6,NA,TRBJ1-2,TGTGCCAGCAGCTCCCGGGCGGGACCTTCGAGACGTAACTATGGCTACACCTTC,CASSSRAGPSRRNYGYTF
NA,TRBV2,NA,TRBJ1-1,TGTGCCAGCAGAGCCCCAGGGGTGGTGAACACTGAAGCTTTCTTT,CASRAPGVVNTEAFF
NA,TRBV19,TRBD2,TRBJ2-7,TGTGCCAGTAGTTTCGGGACTAGTTTCTACGAGCAGTACTTC,CASSFGTSFYEQYF
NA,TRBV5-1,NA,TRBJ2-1,TGCGCCAGCAGCTTGGAGCCGGTGGGGACATTCTACAATGAGCAGTTCTTC,CASSLEPVGTFYNEQFF
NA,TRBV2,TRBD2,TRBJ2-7,TGTGCCAGCAGTTTAAAAGGACTAGCGGGGGCGGCCTACGAGCAGTACTTC,CASSLKGLAGAAYEQYF
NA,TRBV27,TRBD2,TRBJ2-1,TGTGCCAGCACCCATTTCGGACTAGCAGGCCATGAGCAGTTCTTC,CASTHFGLAGHEQFF
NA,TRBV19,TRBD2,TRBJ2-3,TGTGCCAGTACTGATAGCGGGGGCCGCACAGATACGCAGTATTTT,CASTDSGGRTDTQYF
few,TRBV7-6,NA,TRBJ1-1,TGTGCCAGCAGCTCGCTGACAGGAATGAACACTGAAGCTTTCTTT,CASSSLTGMNTEAFF
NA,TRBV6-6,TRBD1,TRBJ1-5,TGTGCCAGCAGCGAACCCAGGGGGCCGGGTCAGCCCCAGCATTTT,CASSEPRGPGQPQHF
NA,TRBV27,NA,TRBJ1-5,TGTGCCAGCAGTTTGGGGCCCCCGGGTAACCAGCCCCAGCATTTT,CASSLGPPGNQPQHF
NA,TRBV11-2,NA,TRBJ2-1,TGTGCCAGCAGCTTAGTTCGGGGTTATGAGCAGTTCTTC,CASSLVRGYEQFF
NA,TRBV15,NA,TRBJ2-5,TGTGCCACCAGCAGAGACCCGGTTCAAGAGACCCAGTACTTC,CATSRDPVQETQYF
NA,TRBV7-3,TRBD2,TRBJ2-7,TGTGCCAGCAGCTATAGCGGGGGGGACTCCTACGAGCAGTACTTC,CASSYSGGDSYEQYF
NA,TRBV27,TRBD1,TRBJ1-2,TGTGCCAGCAGTTTGACAGGGAACTATGGCTACACCTTC,CASSLTGNYGYTF
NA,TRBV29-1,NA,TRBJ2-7,TGCAGCGCCCAGGCTGGACTGAGCCTAGACGAGCAGTACTTC,CSAQAGLSLDEQYF
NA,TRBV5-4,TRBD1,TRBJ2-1,TGTGCCAGTAAGGGACAGTACAATGAGCAGTTCTTC,CASKGQYNEQFF
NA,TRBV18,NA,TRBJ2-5,TGTGCCAGCTCACCGGCAGGGTGGGAGACCCAGTACTTC,CASSPAGWETQYF
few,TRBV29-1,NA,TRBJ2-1,TGCAGCGTTGGTATGGCGGCCGGCTCCTACAATGAGCAGTTCTTC,CSVGMAAGSYNEQFF
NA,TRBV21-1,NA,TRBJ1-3,TGTGCCAGCAGCAATCCCGGACAGAGAACTGGAAACACCATATATTTT,CASSNPGQRTGNTIYF
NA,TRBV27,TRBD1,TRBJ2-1,TGTGCCAGCAGTTTGCGTCACAGGGGAAATGAGCAGTTCTTC,CASSLRHRGNEQFF
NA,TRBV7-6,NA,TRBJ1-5,TGTGCCAGCAGCTTAATGGGGCATCAGCCCCAGCATTTT,CASSLMGHQPQHF
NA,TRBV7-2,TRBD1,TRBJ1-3,TGTGCCAGCAGTATAAAGGGGGCCTCTGGAAACACCATATATTTT,CASSIKGASGNTIYF
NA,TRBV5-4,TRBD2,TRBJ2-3,TGTGCCATGAGGACCGGGACTAGGTTAGGAGATACGCAGTATTTT,CAMRTGTRLGDTQYF
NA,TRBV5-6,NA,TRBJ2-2,TGTGCCAGCAGCCCCCCCATGACCGGGGAGCTGTTTTTT,CASSPPMTGELFF
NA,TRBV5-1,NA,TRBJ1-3,TGCGCCAGCAGCTTGGAACAGATTGGAAACACCATATATTTT,CASSLEQIGNTIYF
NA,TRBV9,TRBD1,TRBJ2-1,TGTGCCAGCAGCCCCGAACAGGGGGTAGGCTACAATGAGCAGTTCTTC,CASSPEQGVGYNEQFF
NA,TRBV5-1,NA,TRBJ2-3,TGCGCCAGCACCCGACTAGAGGCAGATACGCAGTATTTT,CASTRLEADTQYF